A selection of T cell receptor beta chains follows, all from one sample in a study of CD8 T cells in Susac syndrome. TCRdb redid the calling of the immunoSEQ multiplex PCR reads with MiXCR, one entry per CDR3 protein. The data contain some 250,000 distinct CDR3 sequences, about 95% of them singletons. The source material was CD4+ T cells from PBMCs. Every receptor here comes from a human donor with Susac syndrome. The CDR3 runs from the conserved cysteine through the conserved F or W. D genes are given only for firm matches. Size values are once, few and many counts, or a class for expanded clones, and some rows have none.

.	TRBV30	TRBJ1-5	TRBD1	CACNKGQLNQPQHF	TGTGCCTGCAATAAGGGACAGTTAAATCAGCCCCAGCATTTT
.	TRBV5-4	TRBJ1-1	.	CASSPGAGVVAFF	TGTGCCAGCAGCCCGGGGGCCGGGGTAGTAGCTTTCTTT
.	TRBV4-2	TRBJ2-1	TRBD2	CASSQGSGRADNEQFF	TGTGCCAGCAGCCAAGGTAGCGGGAGGGCAGACAATGAGCAGTTCTTC
once	TRBV5-1	TRBJ1-1	.	CASSTYGGWTEAFF	TGCGCCAGCAGCACGTATGGGGGATGGACTGAAGCTTTCTTT
few	TRBV27	TRBJ1-5	TRBD1	CASSLDRGNQPQHF	TGTGCCAGCAGCTTGGACAGGGGCAATCAGCCCCAGCATTTT
.	TRBV15	TRBJ1-4	.	CATSGQLDEKLFF	TGTGCCACCAGCGGGCAGCTGGATGAAAAACTGTTTTTT
.	TRBV19	TRBJ2-4	.	CASSPQLLAKNIQYF	TGTGCCAGTAGTCCGCAACTGCTAGCCAAAAACATTCAGTACTTC
.	TRBV3-1	TRBJ2-7	.	CASSQSAEQYF	TGTGCCAGCAGCCAGTCCGCCGAGCAGTACTTC
.	TRBV27	TRBJ2-7	TRBD1	CASSWGTGSYEQYF	TGTGCCAGCAGTTGGGGGACAGGGTCTTACGAGCAGTACTTC
.	TRBV12-3/TRBV12-4	TRBJ2-5	.	CASCRAYQETQYF	TGTGCCAGCTGCCGAGCGTACCAAGAGACCCAGTACTTC
.	TRBV7-9	TRBJ1-2	TRBD1	CASSWGGQNYGYTF	TGTGCCAGCAGTTGGGGGGGACAGAACTATGGCTACACCTTC
.	TRBV12-3/TRBV12-4	TRBJ2-5	TRBD1	CASSPQQGFMETQYF	TGTGCCAGCAGTCCGCAACAGGGGTTCATGGAGACCCAGTACTTC
.	TRBV25-1	TRBJ2-7	.	CASSERHRLIHPYEQYF	TGTGCCAGCAGTGAAAGGCACAGGCTAATTCATCCCTACGAGCAGTACTTC
.	TRBV30	TRBJ1-2	.	CAWSVPGNYGYTF	TGTGCCTGGAGTGTACCCGGGAACTATGGCTACACCTTC
.	TRBV20-1	TRBJ1-5	TRBD1	CSAVALDRDNQPQHF	TGCAGTGCTGTAGCACTAGACAGGGACAATCAGCCCCAGCATTTT
.	TRBV12-3/TRBV12-4	TRBJ1-2	.	CASSLRREGYGYTF	TGTGCCAGCAGTTTACGCAGGGAAGGATATGGCTACACCTTC
.	TRBV18	TRBJ2-1	.	CASFPVSPTYNEQFF	TGTGCCAGCTTCCCGGTCTCGCCCACTTACAATGAGCAGTTCTTC
.	TRBV28	TRBJ2-5	TRBD1	CASSIDVPGQGTETQYF	TGTGCCAGCAGTATCGACGTCCCGGGACAGGGAACAGAGACCCAGTACTTC
.	TRBV20-1	TRBJ2-5	.	CSAPRLVSQGETQYF	TGCAGTGCTCCCCGACTAGTCTCACAAGGGGAGACCCAGTACTTC
.	TRBV5-1	TRBJ2-7	TRBD2	CASRLAGATYEQYF	TGCGCCAGCCGACTAGCGGGCGCCACCTACGAGCAGTACTTC
.	TRBV25-1	TRBJ2-4	TRBD2	CASSNSPSGTYF	TGTGCCAGCAGTAATTCCCCTAGCGGGACCTACTTC
.	TRBV12-3/TRBV12-4	TRBJ2-7	.	CASTKRGFPYEQYF	TGTGCCAGCACCAAAAGGGGTTTTCCCTACGAGCAGTACTTC
once	TRBV20-1	TRBJ2-1	TRBD2	CSAREGTSGRARYEQFF	TGCAGTGCTAGAGAGGGGACTAGCGGGAGGGCCCGGTATGAGCAGTTCTTC
once	TRBV28	TRBJ2-7	TRBD2	CASSLRTSGRNEQYF	TGTGCCAGCAGTTTGAGGACTAGCGGGAGGAACGAGCAGTACTTC
.	TRBV4-1	TRBJ1-4	.	CASSHPGQSRNEKLFF	TGCGCCAGCAGCCACCCTGGACAGAGCCGTAATGAAAAACTGTTTTTT
.	TRBV6-5	TRBJ2-5	.	CASSYLFQETQYF	TGTGCCAGCAGTTACCTATTTCAAGAGACCCAGTACTTC
.	TRBV24-1	TRBJ1-3	.	CATSDSRRQGNTIYF	TGTGCCACCAGTGATTCCCGACGACAGGGAAACACCATATATTTT
.	TRBV30	TRBJ2-5	.	CAWSQDTAETQYF	TGTGCCTGGAGCCAGGACACTGCAGAGACCCAGTACTTC
.	TRBV11-2	TRBJ2-1	TRBD2	CASRTGGAGGNEQFF	TGTGCCAGCAGAACGGGGGGAGCGGGCGGCAATGAGCAGTTCTTC
.	TRBV4-1	TRBJ2-7	.	CASSQDRVPGEQYF	TGCGCCAGCAGCCAAGACAGGGTTCCGGGCGAGCAGTACTTC
.	TRBV7-2	TRBJ1-1	TRBD1	CASSYPDREGTEAFF	TGTGCCAGCAGTTATCCAGACAGGGAGGGCACTGAAGCTTTCTTT
.	TRBV28	TRBJ1-1	.	CATHRLTGITEAFF	TGTGCCACCCATCGGTTGACGGGCATCACTGAAGCTTTCTTT
.	TRBV11-2	TRBJ1-4	.	CASSHIGRAEKLFF	TGTGCCAGCAGCCACATCGGGAGGGCTGAAAAACTGTTTTTT
.	TRBV14	TRBJ2-6	.	CASSQDYRVLDSGANVLTF	TGTGCCAGCAGCCAAGACTATCGGGTATTAGACTCTGGGGCCAACGTCCTGACTTTC
.	TRBV12-3/TRBV12-4	TRBJ2-3	TRBD2	CASSIRTSGTDTQYF	TGTGCCAGCAGCATCAGGACTAGCGGCACAGATACGCAGTATTTT
once	TRBV15	TRBJ1-5	.	CATSSVAGQESNQPQHF	TGTGCCACCAGCAGCGTAGCAGGGCAGGAGAGCAATCAGCCCCAGCATTTT
.	TRBV6-1	TRBJ2-1	.	CASTPPGFGSYNEQFF	TGTGCCAGCACCCCTCCTGGCTTCGGCTCCTACAATGAGCAGTTCTTC